This entry lists 8 T cell receptor beta chains sequenced from one sample in a study of patients and donors after allogeneic stem cell transplantation. A single record per CDR3 protein comes from TCRdb applying MiXCR to the RT-PCR reads. This table holds fewer than 250,000 distinct CDR3 sequences, around an eighth found once. Sequenced: blood, either unsorted or a sorted T cell fraction (not recorded which). These TCRs come from a human donor who was either an allogeneic HSCT recipient or a stem cell or donor lymphocyte infusion donor (not recorded which). It is not recorded whose cells these are; they may come from a transplant donor.

The V call is TRBV7-9, the J call TRBJ2-1; maybe TRBD2 (6 bases). This CDR3 is built from 17 residues. The V end was cut by 3 bases, the J end by 0 bases, with 15 bases between. Germline V gives CDR1 SEHNR, CDR2 FQNEAQ (reference sequence). DNA of the CDR3: TGTGCCAGCAGCTTTATGAGCGGGCGGAGCTCCTACAATGAGCAGTTCTTC. This gives the protein CASSFMSGRSSYNEQFF.

This chain connects TRBV24-1 to TRBJ1-4, with D uncertain. V was trimmed by 7 bases and J by 3 bases, leaving 11 bases between them. The CDR3 covers 14 residues. CDR1 KGHDR and CDR2 SFDVKD come from the germline V gene. The CDR3 is CATRAAGPNEKLFF. In nucleotides, the CDR3 is TGTGCCACCAGGGCGGCGGGCCCTAATGAAAAACTGTTTTTT.

The CDR3 DNA follows: TGCGCCAGCAGACCGACTAGCGGACCCGGGGAGCTGTTTTTT. It translates to CASRPTSGPGELFF. The chain has TRBV5-1 and TRBJ2-2, with 9 bases aligning to TRBD2. Germline CDR1 and CDR2: SGHRS and YFSETQ. J was trimmed by 6 bases and V by 5 bases; bases with no gene match: 5. There are 14 residues in the CDR3.

This clonotype has at least ten counts. The chain uses TRBV2 and TRBJ2-6; no reliable D call. The CDR3 sequence is 15 residues long. Trimming shortened V by 6 bases and J by 1 base, and 10 bases separated the two germline ends. Looked up from germline, CDR1 is SNHLY and CDR2 is FYNNEI. The CDR3 DNA follows: TGTGCCAGCAGAGGATACGGATCTGGGGCCAACGTCCTGACTTTC. Translated, it gives CASRGYGSGANVLTF.

V is TRBV6-1 and J is TRBJ2-1; TRBD2 agrees at 7 bases. The CDR3 totals 13 residues. The V and J ends lost 4 bases and 9 bases, in that order; junction bases with no gene match: 6. Germline loops: CDR1 MNHNS, CDR2 SASEGT. As DNA, the CDR3 is TGTGCCAGCAGTGGATTGCAGCGGGGTGAGCAGTTCTTC. Translating gives CASSGLQRGEQFF.

This clonotype was observed a handful of times. The chain employs TRBV12-3 or TRBV12-4 and TRBJ1-6; no clear D. The length of the CDR3 is 14 residues. Trimming left V 4 bases short and J 6 bases short, with 10 bases between. CDR3 in amino acids: CASSSTVGNSPLHF. CDR3 bases: TGTGCCAGCAGTTCGACCGTAGGTAATTCACCCCTCCACTTT.

In its sample, this clonotype was seen many times. The chain combines TRBV10-3 with TRBJ2-1; D is unresolved. The V end lost 6 bases, the J end lost 7 bases, and 16 bases lay between the germline ends. Germline V CDR1 and CDR2: ENHRY, SYGVKD. CDR3 size: 14 residues. The CDR3: CAIRPSSGYNEQFF. CDR3 nucleotides: TGTGCCATCAGGCCCAGCAGTGGGTATAATGAGCAGTTCTTC.

This clonotype was observed a few times. The chain carries TRBV27 and TRBJ1-1; no reliable D call. Trimming took off 2 bases at V and 0 bases at J, with 10 bases between the two ends. Per the germline V gene, CDR1 is MNHEY and CDR2 is SMNVEV (reference sequence). The CDR3 has 15 residues. CDR3 DNA: TGTGCCAGCAGTTTACAGTCTGCCATGAACACTGAAGCTTTCTTT. As protein: CASSLQSAMNTEAFF.